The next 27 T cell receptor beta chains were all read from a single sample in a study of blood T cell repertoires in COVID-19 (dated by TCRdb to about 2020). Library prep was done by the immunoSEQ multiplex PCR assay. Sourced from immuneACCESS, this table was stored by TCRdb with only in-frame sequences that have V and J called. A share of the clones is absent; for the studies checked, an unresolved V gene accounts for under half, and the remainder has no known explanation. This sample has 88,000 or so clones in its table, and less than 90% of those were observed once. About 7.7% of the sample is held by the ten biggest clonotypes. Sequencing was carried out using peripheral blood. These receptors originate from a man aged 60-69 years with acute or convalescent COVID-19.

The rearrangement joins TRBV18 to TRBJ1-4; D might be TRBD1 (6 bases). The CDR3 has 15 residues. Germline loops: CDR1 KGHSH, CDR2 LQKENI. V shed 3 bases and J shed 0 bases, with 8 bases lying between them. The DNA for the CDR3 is TGTGCCAGCTCACCGGGACAACCAACTAATGAAAAACTGTTTTTT. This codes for CASSPGQPTNEKLFF.

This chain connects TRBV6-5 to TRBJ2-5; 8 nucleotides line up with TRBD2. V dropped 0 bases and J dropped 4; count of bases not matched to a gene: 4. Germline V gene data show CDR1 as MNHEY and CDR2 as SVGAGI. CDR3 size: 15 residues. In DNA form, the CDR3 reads TGTGCCAGCAGTTACTCGGGACTAGAGTTAGAGACCCAGTACTTC. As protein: CASSYSGLELETQYF.

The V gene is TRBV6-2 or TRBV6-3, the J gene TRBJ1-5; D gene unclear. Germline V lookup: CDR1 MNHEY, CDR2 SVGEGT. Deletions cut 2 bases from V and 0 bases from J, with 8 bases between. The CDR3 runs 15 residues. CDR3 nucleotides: TGTGCCAGCAGTTACGCCGGACTTAGCAATCAGCCCCAGCATTTT. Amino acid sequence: CASSYAGLSNQPQHF.

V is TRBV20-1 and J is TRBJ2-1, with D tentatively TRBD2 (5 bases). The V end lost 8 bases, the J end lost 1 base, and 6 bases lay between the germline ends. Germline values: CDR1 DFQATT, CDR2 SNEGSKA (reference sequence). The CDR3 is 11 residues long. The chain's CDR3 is CSPGSYNEQFF. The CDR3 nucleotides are TGCAGTCCGGGGTCCTACAATGAGCAGTTCTTC.

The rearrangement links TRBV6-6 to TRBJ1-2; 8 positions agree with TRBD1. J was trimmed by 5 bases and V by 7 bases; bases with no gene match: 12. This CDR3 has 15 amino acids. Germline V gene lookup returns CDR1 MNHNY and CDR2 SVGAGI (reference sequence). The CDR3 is CASNHRGERGYGYTF. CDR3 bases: TGTGCCAGCAATCACAGGGGGGAACGAGGATATGGCTACACCTTC.

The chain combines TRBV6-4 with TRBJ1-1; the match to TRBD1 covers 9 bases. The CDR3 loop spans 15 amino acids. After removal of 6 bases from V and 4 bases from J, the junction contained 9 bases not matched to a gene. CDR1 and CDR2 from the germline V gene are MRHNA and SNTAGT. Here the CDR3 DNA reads TGTGCCAGCAGGCCCCGGGACAGGGTCCTCACTGAAGCTTTCTTT. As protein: CASRPRDRVLTEAFF.

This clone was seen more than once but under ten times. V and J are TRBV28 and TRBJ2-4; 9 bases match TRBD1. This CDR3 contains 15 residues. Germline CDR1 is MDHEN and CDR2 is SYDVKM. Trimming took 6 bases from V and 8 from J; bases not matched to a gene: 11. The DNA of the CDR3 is TGTGCCAGCAGCCGTACAGGGGGCGATGGACACATTCAGTACTTC. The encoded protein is CASSRTGGDGHIQYF.

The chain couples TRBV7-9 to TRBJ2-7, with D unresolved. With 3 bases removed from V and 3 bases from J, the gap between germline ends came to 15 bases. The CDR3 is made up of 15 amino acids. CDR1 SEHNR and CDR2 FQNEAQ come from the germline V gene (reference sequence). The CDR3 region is CASSLASHASYEQYF. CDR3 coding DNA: TGTGCCAGCAGCTTGGCCTCCCACGCCAGCTACGAGCAGTACTTC.

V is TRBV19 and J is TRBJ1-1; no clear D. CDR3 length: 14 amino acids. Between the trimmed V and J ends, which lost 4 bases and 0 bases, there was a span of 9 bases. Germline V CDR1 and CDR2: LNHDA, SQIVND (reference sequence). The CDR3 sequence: CASSRGSMNTEAFF. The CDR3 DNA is TGTGCCAGTAGTAGAGGCAGTATGAACACTGAAGCTTTCTTT.

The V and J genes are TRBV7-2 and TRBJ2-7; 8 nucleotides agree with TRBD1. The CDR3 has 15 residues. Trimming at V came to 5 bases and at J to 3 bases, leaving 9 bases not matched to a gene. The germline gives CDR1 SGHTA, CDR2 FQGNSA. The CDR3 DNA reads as TGTGCCAGCAGCCAAGGACAGGGAAAGAGCTACGAGCAGTACTTC. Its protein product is CASSQGQGKSYEQYF.

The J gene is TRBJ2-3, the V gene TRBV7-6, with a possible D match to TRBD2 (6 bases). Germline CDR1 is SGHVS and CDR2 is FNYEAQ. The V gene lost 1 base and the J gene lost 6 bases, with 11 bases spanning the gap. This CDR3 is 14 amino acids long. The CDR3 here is CASSLEGGVDTQYF. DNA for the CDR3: TGTGCCAGCAGCTTAGAGGGCGGGGTTGATACGCAGTATTTT.

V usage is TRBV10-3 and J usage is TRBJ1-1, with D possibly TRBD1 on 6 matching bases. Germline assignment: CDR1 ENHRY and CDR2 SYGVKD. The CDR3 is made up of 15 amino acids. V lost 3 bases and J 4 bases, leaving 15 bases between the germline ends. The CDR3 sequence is CAISDRWGRRTEAFF. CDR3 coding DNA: TGTGCCATCAGTGATAGATGGGGGCGTCGCACTGAAGCTTTCTTT.

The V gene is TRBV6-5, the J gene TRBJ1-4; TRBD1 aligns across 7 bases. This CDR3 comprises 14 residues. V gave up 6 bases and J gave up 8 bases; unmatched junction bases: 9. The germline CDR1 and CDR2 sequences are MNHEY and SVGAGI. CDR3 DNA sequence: TGTGCCAGCAGACATACGACAGGGAAAGAAAAACTGTTTTTT. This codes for CASRHTTGKEKLFF.

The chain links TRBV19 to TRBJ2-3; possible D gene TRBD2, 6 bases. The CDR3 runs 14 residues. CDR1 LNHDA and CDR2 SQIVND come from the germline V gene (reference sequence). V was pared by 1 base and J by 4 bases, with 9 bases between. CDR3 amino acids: CASSIGGGPDTQYF. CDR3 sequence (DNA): TGTGCCAGTAGTATAGGTGGAGGGCCAGATACGCAGTATTTT. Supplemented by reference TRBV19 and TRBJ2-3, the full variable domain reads DGGITQSPKYLFRKEGQNVTLSCEQNLNHDAMYWYRQDPGQGLRLIYYSQIVNDFQKGDIAEGYSVSREKKESFPLTVTSAQKNPTAFYLCASSIGGGPDTQYFGPGTRLTVL.

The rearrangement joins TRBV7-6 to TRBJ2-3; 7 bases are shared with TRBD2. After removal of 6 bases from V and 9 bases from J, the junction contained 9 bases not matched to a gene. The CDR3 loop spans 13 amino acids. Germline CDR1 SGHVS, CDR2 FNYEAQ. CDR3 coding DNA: TGTGCCAGCAGGAGGAGGGCTAGCGGCACGCAGTATTTT. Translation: CASRRRASGTQYF.

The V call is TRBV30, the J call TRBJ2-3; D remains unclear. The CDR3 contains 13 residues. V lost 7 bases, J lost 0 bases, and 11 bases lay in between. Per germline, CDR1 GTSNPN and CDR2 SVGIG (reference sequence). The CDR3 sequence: CALGSSSTDTQYF. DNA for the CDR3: TGTGCCTTGGGCAGTTCTAGCACAGATACGCAGTATTTT.

The CDR3 sequence: CASSLDYLTDTQYF. CDR3 DNA: TGCGCCAGCAGCTTAGACTATCTCACAGATACGCAGTATTTT. The chain employs TRBV5-1 and TRBJ2-3; maybe TRBD2 (5 bases). Between the trimmed V and J ends, which lost 2 bases and 2 bases, there was a span of 9 bases. The CDR3 is 14 amino acids. The germline V gene encodes CDR1 SGHRS and CDR2 YFSETQ.

This CDR3 reads CASSPSGGAFLETQYF. In DNA form, the CDR3 reads TGTGCCAGCAGCCCCAGCGGGGGGGCGTTTCTAGAGACCCAGTACTTC. This chain joins TRBV9 and TRBJ2-5; TRBD2 aligns across 10 bases. Germline-derived CDR1 and CDR2 are SGDLS and YYNGEE. The CDR3 is made up of 16 amino acids. After removal of 4 bases from V and 4 bases from J, the junction contained 10 bases not matched to a gene.

CDR3 protein: CASSLQVTSISGANVLTF. DNA of the CDR3: TGTGCCAGTAGTCTACAGGTTACCTCGATCTCTGGGGCCAACGTCCTGACTTTC. This chain links TRBV19 with TRBJ2-6; TRBD1 is a possible D gene (5 bases). This CDR3 region has 18 residues. V lost 5 bases and J 0 bases, leaving 17 bases between the germline ends. Germline V CDR1 and CDR2: LNHDA, SQIVND (reference sequence).

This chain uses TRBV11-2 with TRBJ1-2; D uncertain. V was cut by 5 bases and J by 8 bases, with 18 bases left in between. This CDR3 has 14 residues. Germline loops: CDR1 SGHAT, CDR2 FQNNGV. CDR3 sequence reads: CASSQRREGGGYTF. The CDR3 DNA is TGTGCCAGCAGCCAGAGACGGGAGGGCGGAGGCTACACCTTC.

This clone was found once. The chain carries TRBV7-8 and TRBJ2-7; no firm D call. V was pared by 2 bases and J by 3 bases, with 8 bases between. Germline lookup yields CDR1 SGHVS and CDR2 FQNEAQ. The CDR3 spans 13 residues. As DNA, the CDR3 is TGTGCCAGCAGCTTAACAGTGTTCTACGAGCAGTACTTC. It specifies CASSLTVFYEQYF.

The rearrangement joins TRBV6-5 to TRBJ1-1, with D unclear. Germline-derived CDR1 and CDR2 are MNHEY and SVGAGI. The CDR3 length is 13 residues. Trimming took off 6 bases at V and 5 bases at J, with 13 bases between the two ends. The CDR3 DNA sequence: TGTGCCAGCAGGGGCCTAGGAGGGACTGAAGCTTTCTTT. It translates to CASRGLGGTEAFF.

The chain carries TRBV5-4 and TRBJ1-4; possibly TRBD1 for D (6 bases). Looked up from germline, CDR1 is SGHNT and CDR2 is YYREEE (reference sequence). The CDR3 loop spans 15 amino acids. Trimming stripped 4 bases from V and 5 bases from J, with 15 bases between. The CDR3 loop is CASSPGGQLNEKLFF. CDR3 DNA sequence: TGTGCCAGCAGCCCGGGGGGGCAGCTGAATGAAAAACTGTTTTTT.

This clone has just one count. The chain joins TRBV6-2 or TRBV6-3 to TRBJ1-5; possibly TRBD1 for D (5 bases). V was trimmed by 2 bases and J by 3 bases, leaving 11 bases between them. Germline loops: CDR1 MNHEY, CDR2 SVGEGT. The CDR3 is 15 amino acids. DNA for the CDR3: TGTGCCAGCAGTTACACCAGGGTTGACAATCAGCCCCAGCATTTT. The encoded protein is CASSYTRVDNQPQHF.

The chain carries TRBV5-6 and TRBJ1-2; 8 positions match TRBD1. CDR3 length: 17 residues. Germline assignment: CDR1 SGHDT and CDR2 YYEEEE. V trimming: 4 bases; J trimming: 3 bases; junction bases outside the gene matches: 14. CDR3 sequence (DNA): TGTGCCAGCAGCCCCTTAGGACAGGGCCGAACTTACTATGGCTACACCTTC. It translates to CASSPLGQGRTYYGYTF.

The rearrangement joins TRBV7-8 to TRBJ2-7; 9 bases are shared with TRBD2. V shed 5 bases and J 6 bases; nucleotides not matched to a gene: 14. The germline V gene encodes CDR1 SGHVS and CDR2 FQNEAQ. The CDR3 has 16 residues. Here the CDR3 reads CASSPVRAGGSGEQYF. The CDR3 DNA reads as TGTGCCAGCAGCCCTGTTAGAGCGGGAGGCTCAGGCGAGCAGTACTTC.

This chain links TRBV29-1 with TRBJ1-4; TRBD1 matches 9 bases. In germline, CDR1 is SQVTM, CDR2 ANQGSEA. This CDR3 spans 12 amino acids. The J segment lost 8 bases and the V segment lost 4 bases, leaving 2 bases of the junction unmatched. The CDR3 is CSVGDRAEKLFF. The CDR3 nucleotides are TGCAGCGTTGGGGACAGGGCGGAAAAACTGTTTTTT.